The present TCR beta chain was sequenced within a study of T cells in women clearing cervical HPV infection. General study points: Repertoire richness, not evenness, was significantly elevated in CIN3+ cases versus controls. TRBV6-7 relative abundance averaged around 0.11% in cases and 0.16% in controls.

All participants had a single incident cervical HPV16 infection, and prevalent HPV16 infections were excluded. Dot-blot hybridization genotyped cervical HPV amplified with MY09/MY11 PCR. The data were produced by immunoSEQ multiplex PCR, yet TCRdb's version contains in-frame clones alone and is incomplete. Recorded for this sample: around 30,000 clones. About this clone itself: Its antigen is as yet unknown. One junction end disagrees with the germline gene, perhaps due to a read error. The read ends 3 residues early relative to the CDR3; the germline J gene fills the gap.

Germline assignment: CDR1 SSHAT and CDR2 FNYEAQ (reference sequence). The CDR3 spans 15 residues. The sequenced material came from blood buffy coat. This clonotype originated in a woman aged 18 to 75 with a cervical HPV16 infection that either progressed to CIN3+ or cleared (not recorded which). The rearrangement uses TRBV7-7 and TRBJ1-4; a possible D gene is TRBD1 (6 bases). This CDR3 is CASSSSGTRNEKLFF. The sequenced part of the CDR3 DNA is TGTGCTAGCAGCTCGTCCGGGACACGTAATGAAAAA.